These 6 T cell receptor beta chains originate from one sample sequenced in a study of T cell changes during pregnancy in multiple sclerosis. The data were produced by immunoSEQ multiplex PCR, yet TCRdb's version contains in-frame clones alone and is incomplete. The sample lists around 60,000 clones, about 90% occurring once. The source material was peripheral blood, sampled in the second trimester of pregnancy. These receptors all come from a female donor in good health, enrolled as a control in a pregnancy study.

The V call is TRBV19, the J call TRBJ2-3; TRBD2 agrees at 12 bases. V lost 6 bases to trimming and J lost 2 bases; unmatched junction nucleotides: 6. Germline V gene lookup returns CDR1 LNHDA and CDR2 SQIVND (reference sequence). The CDR3 runs 16 residues. The CDR3 reads CASRRLAGVSTDTQYF. In DNA form, the CDR3 reads TGTGCCAGTAGGCGACTAGCGGGAGTCTCCACAGATACGCAGTATTTT.

This chain joins TRBV4-2 and TRBJ2-7; possibly TRBD2 for D (6 bases). Trimming cost V 5 bases and J 3 bases, with 8 bases left between them. This CDR3 region has 12 residues. Germline assignment: CDR1 LGHNA and CDR2 YNFKEQ. The CDR3 region has the DNA TGTGCCAGCAGCGGGACTCTCTACGAGCAGTACTTC. It translates to CASSGTLYEQYF.

The rearrangement links TRBV11-3 to TRBJ1-1; a possible D gene is TRBD1 (5 bases). This CDR3 comprises 14 residues. V was clipped by 1 base and J by 1 base, with 7 bases between them. Per germline, CDR1 SGHNT and CDR2 YENEEA. The CDR3 loop reads CASSLGGGNTEAFF. The CDR3 DNA sequence: TGTGCCAGCAGCTTAGGCGGGGGGAACACTGAAGCTTTCTTT.

This chain uses TRBV13 with TRBJ2-1; D is ambiguous. This CDR3 contains 14 residues. V shed 2 bases and J shed 8 bases, with 13 bases lying between them. The germline V gene has CDR1 PRHDT and CDR2 FYEKMQ (reference sequence). DNA of the CDR3: TGTGCCAGCAGCTTACGGTTTCTAGACTATGAGCAGTTCTTC. This encodes CASSLRFLDYEQFF.

This clone showed up just once. The rearrangement uses TRBV10-3 and TRBJ2-2, with 11 bases fitting TRBD2. V dropped 6 bases and J dropped 3; count of bases not matched to a gene: 12. The CDR3 runs 18 residues. Germline values: CDR1 ENHRY, CDR2 SYGVKD. The CDR3 DNA follows: TGTGCCATCAGCAAACAGATCCGGACTAGCGGGTACACCGGGGAGCTGTTTTTT. It translates to CAISKQIRTSGYTGELFF.

With regard to this clone: One end of the junction varies from germline; a read error may be responsible. The chain has TRBV6-1 and TRBJ1-2; 8 bases are shared with TRBD1. This CDR3 contains 15 residues. Germline lookup yields CDR1 MNHNS and CDR2 SASEGT. DNA for the CDR3: TGTGCCATCAGTGACTTGGACAGGGCTGGGAATGGCTACACCTTC. This codes for CAISDLDRAGNGYTF.